The clone carrying this T cell receptor beta chain showed up just a few times. This sample was taken from a study of blood T cell repertoires in COVID-19. Germline values: CDR1 SGHAT, CDR2 FQNNGV. CDR3 length equals 15 residues. Trimming shortened V by 3 bases and J by 0 bases, and 9 bases separated the two germline ends. Profiled with immunoSEQ multiplex PCR; TCRdb holds only in-frame clones, not every one. The table lists 55,000 to 80,000 clones, approximately 78% of them singletons. The chain couples TRBV11-2 to TRBJ1-3; D not certain. Sequenced material: peripheral blood. The sequence was collected from a human donor in a cohort sampled during active COVID-19. CDR3 in DNA: TGTGCCAGCAGCTTTAGAGTCGACTCTGGAAACACCATATATTTT. Residues: CASSFRVDSGNTIYF.